Listed here are 11 T cell receptor beta chains from one sample, sequenced in a study of control samples from healthy donors and cancer patients (dated by TCRdb to about 2020). Preparation of the library involved the immunoSEQ multiplex PCR assay. TCRdb obtained this table from immuneACCESS and retained in-frame rearrangements with V and J assigned. These tables miss some clones; where compared with another copy, unresolved V genes account for less than half of the shortfall, and the remainder is unexplained. This sample is represented by tens of thousands of clones; 75% to 95% of them were singletons. Together, the top ten hold roughly a fifth of the sample. The material sequenced was PBMCs. The receptor source for this set is a middle-aged woman with head and neck cancer.

The CDR3 reads CASDTGINSPLHF. In nucleotides, the CDR3 is TGTGCCAGCGACACAGGGATTAATTCACCCCTCCACTTT. The rearrangement links TRBV7-9 to TRBJ1-6; D may be TRBD1 (6 bases). V lost 8 bases to trimming and J lost 6 bases, with 11 bases between them. CDR1 SEHNR and CDR2 FQNEAQ come from the germline V gene (reference sequence). This CDR3 has 13 residues.

The chain joins TRBV29-1 to TRBJ1-3, with D perhaps matching TRBD1 (6 bases). Deletions cut 7 bases from V and 3 bases from J, with 10 bases between. The CDR3 has 12 residues. Germline V gives CDR1 SQVTM, CDR2 ANQGSEA. CDR3 loop: CSARDIGNTIYF. CDR3 DNA sequence: TGCAGCGCTCGGGACATTGGAAACACCATATATTTT.

V and J are TRBV10-3 and TRBJ1-1, with D uncertain. The CDR3 loop spans 12 amino acids. In germline, CDR1 is ENHRY, CDR2 SYGVKD. V lost 6 bases to trimming and J lost 1 base, with 6 bases between them. The CDR3 region has the DNA TGTGCCATCAGGGGGTCGAACACTGAAGCTTTCTTT. Residues: CAIRGSNTEAFF.

This clone has just a few counts. This chain joins TRBV3-1 (or the pseudogene TRBV3-2) and TRBJ1-6; D gene unclear. Germline assignment: CDR1 LGHDT and CDR2 YNNKEL (reference sequence). The V end lost 0 bases, the J end lost 9 bases, and 9 bases lay between the germline ends. The CDR3 is 14 amino acids. CDR3 nucleotides: TGTGCCAGCAGCCAAGATTCCTGGGGTTCACCCCTCCACTTT. It translates to CASSQDSWGSPLHF.

This clone was counted a single time. The rearrangement uses TRBV5-3 and TRBJ2-1; unclear D gene. TRBV5-3 is assigned to the ORF class and has an uncertain function. V gave up 1 base and J gave up 3 bases, with 11 bases separating them. The CDR3 spans 15 residues. The CDR3 DNA follows: TGTGCCAGAAGCTTGCCGGGTCGATACTACAATGAGCAGTTCTTC. Protein: CARSLPGRYYNEQFF.

The rearrangement links TRBV29-1 to TRBJ2-3, with 13 bases fitting TRBD2. The CDR3 has 15 amino acids. Trimming at V came to 5 bases and at J to 1 base, leaving 3 bases not matched to a gene. Looked up from germline, CDR1 is SQVTM and CDR2 is ANQGSEA. The CDR3 bases are TGCAGCGTTAGACTAGCGGGGGGAGGCACAGATACGCAGTATTTT. Its translation: CSVRLAGGGTDTQYF.

In this sample, this clone turned up once. The chain links TRBV6-5 to TRBJ2-7; D is unclear. CDR3 length: 12 amino acids. Trimming stripped 6 bases from V and 4 bases from J, with 10 bases between. The germline CDR1 and CDR2 sequences are MNHEY and SVGAGI. CDR3 nucleotide sequence: TGTGCCAGCAGGCAGGCTACGTACGAGCAGTACTTC. Its protein product is CASRQATYEQYF.

This rearrangement joins TRBV19 to TRBJ2-6, with D possibly being TRBD1 (5 bases). Trimming stripped 5 bases from V and 0 bases from J, with 8 bases between. CDR3 size: 15 residues. Germline CDR1 reads LNHDA; CDR2 reads SQIVND (reference sequence). DNA for the CDR3: TGTGCCAGTAGTGACACAGGCTCTGGGGCCAACGTCCTGACTTTC. Protein sequence: CASSDTGSGANVLTF.

This chain joins TRBV4-1 and TRBJ2-7; 9 positions agree with TRBD2. Germline CDR1 and CDR2: MGHRA and YSYEKL. The CDR3 covers 17 residues. Trimming removed 0 bases from V and 3 bases from J; junction bases left unmatched: 9. CDR3 bases: TGCGCCAGCAGCCAAGAGTCAGCTAGCGGGGTCCTCTACGAGCAGTACTTC. It yields the protein CASSQESASGVLYEQYF.

The V gene is TRBV19, the J gene TRBJ2-1; 11 bases match TRBD2. Germline trimming cut 6 bases from V and 5 bases from J; bases unmatched to any gene: 3. CDR1 and CDR2 from the germline V gene are LNHDA and SQIVND (reference sequence). The CDR3 totals 14 residues. The CDR3 nucleotides read TGTGCCAGTAGGGGACTAGCGGTGCACAATGAGCAGTTCTTC. Encoded protein: CASRGLAVHNEQFF.

The chain couples TRBV9 to TRBJ2-3; 7 bases map to TRBD2. This CDR3 is 16 amino acids long. V shed 3 bases and J 1 base; nucleotides not matched to a gene: 8. Germline assignment: CDR1 SGDLS and CDR2 YYNGEE. CDR3 in amino acids: CASSEREGGGTDTQYF. CDR3 DNA sequence: TGTGCCAGCAGCGAGAGGGAGGGCGGGGGCACAGATACGCAGTATTTT.